A few counts support the clone carrying this T cell receptor (beta chain). What it recognizes is unknown. The entry originates in a study of blood T cells in healthy people across ages. Study-wide results and limits: The fall in TCR beta diversity per million T cells was roughly linear with age. Among long-lived donors, naive CD4+ cells were more numerous and diversity higher than in aged donors. It was found that TCR beta diversity correlated strongly with the percentage of naive T cells.

Sample-barcoded 5' priming and a J-beta primer mix drove a second PCR of roughly 7 to 11 cycles. MiXCR, applied by TCRdb to the 5' RACE reads, yields one record per CDR3 protein. Among approximately 1.5 million distinct CDR3 sequences listed, 30% to 40% were seen once. This CDR3 has 15 residues. Germline lookup yields CDR1 MGHRA and CDR2 YSYEKL. V was shortened by 2 bases and J by 8 bases, with 18 bases between the two germline ends. This TCR was recovered from a woman in her twenties or thirties in good health. Sequencing was done on a sample of blood. V is TRBV4-1 and J is TRBJ1-2; D remains unclear. The CDR3 sequence: CASSQSGGDLRGYTF. The CDR3 nucleotides are TGCGCCAGCAGCCAATCAGGAGGAGACTTGCGCGGCTACACCTTC.